These 11 T cell receptor beta chains were all obtained from the same sample, sequenced in a study of technical replicates of blood from a few donors. Here immunoSEQ multiplex PCR was the method, and the copy in TCRdb shows in-frame clones only, minus some. The sample shows tens of thousands of clones, 95% of them seen only once. Sequenced material: T cells isolated from PBMCs. The receptor set was obtained from a human donor in good health.

J is TRBJ2-3 and V is TRBV4-1; 7 bases fit TRBD1. The ends lost 3 bases at V and 6 bases at J; junction bases unmatched: 9. This CDR3 has 15 amino acids. Germline V gene lookup returns CDR1 MGHRA and CDR2 YSYEKL. The CDR3 region has the DNA TGCGCCAGCAGCCACCTAGGGCAGGGGGAGGATACGCAGTATTTT. It yields the protein CASSHLGQGEDTQYF.

The chain couples TRBV30 to TRBJ1-4; tentative D call: TRBD1 (5 bases). The CDR3 is 13 residues long. Germline CDR1 GTSNPN, CDR2 SVGIG (reference sequence). Trimming left V 0 bases short and J 7 bases short, with 9 bases between. The CDR3 spells CAWSVWGGEKLFF. In DNA form, the CDR3 reads TGTGCCTGGAGTGTATGGGGCGGTGAAAAACTGTTTTTT.

The chain links TRBV7-9 to TRBJ2-2, with TRBD2 matching 10 bases. V gave up 5 bases and J gave up 4 bases; unmatched junction bases: 7. The V gene's germline CDR1 is SEHNR and CDR2 FQNEAQ (reference sequence). This CDR3 comprises 16 residues. The CDR3 spells CASSPGLAEVTGELFF. CDR3 nucleotide sequence: TGTGCCAGCAGCCCCGGACTAGCGGAAGTCACCGGGGAGCTGTTTTTT.

The V call is TRBV5-1, the J call TRBJ2-7; the D gene is possibly TRBD1 (7 bases). Trimming stripped 4 bases from V and 2 bases from J, with 16 bases between. The germline CDR1 and CDR2 sequences are SGHRS and YFSETQ. The length of the CDR3 is 15 residues. CDR3 loop: CASSLGGTATYEQYF. The DNA for the CDR3 is TGCGCCAGCAGCCTTGGAGGGACAGCTACCTACGAGCAGTACTTC.

The rearrangement links TRBV2 to TRBJ2-7; 8 positions agree with TRBD1. V was clipped by 5 bases and J by 6 bases; unmatched bases: 6. Germline V gene lookup returns CDR1 SNHLY and CDR2 FYNNEI. The CDR3 runs 13 residues. The CDR3 sequence: CASSLGQGVEQYF. The CDR3 coding sequence is TGTGCCAGCAGTCTAGGACAGGGAGTCGAGCAGTACTTC.

This clone has only one observation. The gene calls are TRBV6-5 and TRBJ1-2; a possible D gene is TRBD1 (5 bases). This CDR3 has 14 amino acids. V lost 1 base to trimming and J lost 4 bases, with 10 bases between them. CDR1 and CDR2 from the germline V gene are MNHEY and SVGAGI. The CDR3 spells CASSYLDMGYGYTF. The CDR3 coding sequence is TGTGCCAGCAGTTACTTGGACATGGGCTATGGCTACACCTTC.

CDR3 nucleotide sequence: TGTGCCAGCAGCTTAGAGGGGCCCTTGCTGTTTTTT. This gives the protein CASSLEGPLLFF. The chain links TRBV11-2 to TRBJ1-4; tentative D call: TRBD1 (5 bases). This CDR3 has 12 amino acids. Germline CDR1 and CDR2: SGHAT and FQNNGV. V lost 0 bases and J lost 14, with 10 bases in between.

The gene calls are TRBV18 and TRBJ1-1; 8 bases line up with TRBD1. Looked up from germline, CDR1 is KGHSH and CDR2 is LQKENI. This CDR3 is 14 amino acids long. J was trimmed by 5 bases and V by 3 bases; bases with no gene match: 5. Written as DNA, the CDR3 is TGTGCCAGCTCACCCCAGGGGGCGCGGACTGAAGCTTTCTTT. It codes for CASSPQGARTEAFF.

The chain has TRBV4-1 and TRBJ2-5, with D uncertain. The CDR3 extends over 12 amino acids. V lost 3 bases to trimming and J lost 1 base, with 3 bases between them. CDR1 MGHRA and CDR2 YSYEKL come from the germline V gene. CDR3 sequence: CASSHVQETQYF. CDR3 DNA sequence: TGCGCCAGCAGCCACGTCCAAGAGACCCAGTACTTC.

The chain employs TRBV7-8 and TRBJ2-7, with 7 bases aligning to TRBD2. Germline V gene data show CDR1 as SGHVS and CDR2 as FQNEAQ. Unmatched junction bases numbered 8, after V lost 7 bases and J lost 2 bases. This CDR3 comprises 14 residues. CDR3 nucleotide sequence: TGTGCCAGCAACCGGGGAGGGTGGGCCTACGAGCAGTACTTC. Its protein is CASNRGGWAYEQYF. Full variable domain (missing parts from reference TRBV7-8 and TRBJ2-7): GAGVSQSPRYKVAKRGQDVALRCDPISGHVSLFWYQQALGQGPEFLTYFQNEAQLDKSGLPSDRFFAERPEGSVSTLKIQRTQQEDSAVYLCASNRGGWAYEQYFGPGTRLTVT.

The CDR3 protein is CSVVLAGTYEQYF. For the CDR3, the DNA is TGCAGCGTTGTACTAGCGGGAACCTACGAGCAGTACTTC. The chain uses TRBV29-1 and TRBJ2-7; 10 nucleotides agree with TRBD2. CDR3 size: 13 residues. Germline V lookup: CDR1 SQVTM, CDR2 ANQGSEA. Germline trimming cut 4 bases from V and 2 bases from J; bases unmatched to any gene: 2.